The rows below give T cell receptor beta chains drawn from one sample of a study of blood T cell repertoires in COVID-19. Produced via immunoSEQ multiplex PCR; TCRdb's table is partial and in-frame only. The table has 16,000 or so clones, around 84% seen once. Sequenced input: peripheral blood. The origin of the receptors is a human donor in a cohort sampled during active COVID-19. The CDR3 runs from the conserved cysteine through the conserved F or W. Each record gives: clone size, V gene, D gene, J gene, CDR3 DNA, CDR3 protein. A D gene is named only where the DNA matches it firmly. Only some rows state a clone size, as once, few, many or a class for expanded clones.

-	TRBV6-5	-	TRBJ1-4	TGTGCCAGCAGGAAGACAGTCTCTAATGAAAAACTGTTTTTT	CASRKTVSNEKLFF
once	TRBV7-4	-	TRBJ1-6	TGTGCCAGCAGCTCCCTTCATGTTCGGAGCTCCTATAATTCACCCCTCCACTTT	CASSSLHVRSSYNSPLHF
-	TRBV7-9	TRBD1	TRBJ2-5	TGTGCCAGCAGCCCGACAGGGGGCTGGGAGACCCAGTACTTC	CASSPTGGWETQYF
-	TRBV19	-	TRBJ2-3	TGTGCCAGTAGTATAGCCGGGGGGCTCGTTAGCACAGATACGCAGTATTTT	CASSIAGGLVSTDTQYF
-	TRBV20-1	-	TRBJ1-1	TGCAGTGCGTCTGAGACTGAAGCTTTCTTT	CSASETEAFF
-	TRBV18	TRBD1	TRBJ1-2	TGTGCCAGCTCACCACGGGCGACAGGGGGCTCACTGTTTGACTATGGCTACACCTTC	CASSPRATGGSLFDYGYTF
-	TRBV6-6	TRBD2	TRBJ2-7	TGTGCCAGCAGACCGCCCGGGAGGGTGGAGTCCTACGAGCAGTACTTC	CASRPPGRVESYEQYF
-	TRBV9	TRBD2	TRBJ2-1	TGTGCCAGCAGCGTAGTCGCACTAGCGACCTACAATGAGCAGTTCTTC	CASSVVALATYNEQFF
-	TRBV10-2	TRBD2	TRBJ2-5	TGCGCCAGCAAACTAGCGGGGGGGGGTGAGACCCAGTACTTC	CASKLAGGGETQYF
-	TRBV4-3	TRBD2	TRBJ2-1	TGCGCCAGCACCAAAAAAAACCCCAAAGGACTAGCGGGGGCCGACTCCTACAATGAGCAGTTCTTC	CASTKKNPKGLAGADSYNEQFF
few	TRBV5-5	TRBD1	TRBJ2-7	TGTGCCAGCAGGGGGACAGGGCAATCCTACGAGCAGTACTTC	CASRGTGQSYEQYF
-	TRBV25-1	-	TRBJ1-2	TGTGCCAGCAGTGAGGGCTTGGGAGTCACCAACTATGGCTACACCTTC	CASSEGLGVTNYGYTF
-	TRBV27	TRBD1	TRBJ2-1	TGTGCCAGCAGCAACCGATACAGGGGAAGCTCCTACAATGAGCAGTTCTTC	CASSNRYRGSSYNEQFF
-	TRBV2	-	TRBJ1-5	TGTGCCAGCAGTGAGAGGGTAGGCAATCAGCCCCAGCATTTT	CASSERVGNQPQHF
-	TRBV5-4	TRBD1	TRBJ2-2	TGTGCCAGCAGCTTGTCAACCGTAAGAGGGACAGTGAACACCGGGGAGCTGTTTTTT	CASSLSTVRGTVNTGELFF
-	TRBV7-2	-	TRBJ1-2	TGTGCCAGCAGCTCGACCAGTGGGCCGGCTAACTATGGCTACACCTTC	CASSSTSGPANYGYTF
once	TRBV6-4	-	TRBJ1-1	TGTGCCAGCAGGACAGACGGACTGAACACTGAAGCTTTCTTT	CASRTDGLNTEAFF
-	TRBV4-1	-	TRBJ1-1	TGCGCCAGCAGCTCGGGACAAGACTTAACTGAAGCTTTCTTT	CASSSGQDLTEAFF
-	TRBV15	-	TRBJ1-5	TGTGCCACCAGCATCAGCTTGGACACTCAGCCCCAGCATTTT	CATSISLDTQPQHF
-	TRBV7-6	-	TRBJ2-3	TGTGCCAGCAGCTCACCCCGGGCAGATACGCAGTATTTT	CASSSPRADTQYF
-	TRBV4-2	TRBD2	TRBJ2-7	TGTGCCAGCAGCCAAGATGAGGATAGCGGGGACTCCTACGAGCAGTACTTC	CASSQDEDSGDSYEQYF
-	TRBV2	-	TRBJ1-1	TGTGCCAGCAGAACAGGGAGGGACACTGAAGCTTTCTTT	CASRTGRDTEAFF
-	TRBV4-2	TRBD1	TRBJ1-4	TGTGCCAGCAGCCCCTGGACAGGGGGGGGTGAAAAACTGTTTTTT	CASSPWTGGGEKLFF
few	TRBV15	-	TRBJ1-4	TGTGCCACCAGCAGAGCTGGGGGGGTCTCTAATGAAAAACTGTTTTTT	CATSRAGGVSNEKLFF
-	TRBV11-2	TRBD1	TRBJ1-2	TGTGCCAGCAGCTTAAGACAGGGGGCGACTTTAGACTATGGCTACACCTTC	CASSLRQGATLDYGYTF
-	TRBV19	-	TRBJ1-1	TGTGCCAGTAGGATTTGGGCATTGAACACTGAAGCTTTCTTT	CASRIWALNTEAFF
-	TRBV5-1	-	TRBJ2-3	TGCGCCACCCGGGGGGCTTCGGCAGATACGCAGTATTTT	CATRGASADTQYF
-	TRBV18	TRBD1	TRBJ1-3	TGTGCCAGCTCACTGGGACAGGGAGATGGAAACACCATATATTTT	CASSLGQGDGNTIYF
-	TRBV6-1	TRBD1	TRBJ1-5	TGTGCCAGCAGTGTCCACAGGGGTCGGGGCAATCAGCCCCAGCATTTT	CASSVHRGRGNQPQHF
once	TRBV13	-	TRBJ2-5	TGTGCCAGCAGCGGCCTACAGGGTCAAGAGACCCAGTACTTC	CASSGLQGQETQYF
-	TRBV9	TRBD1	TRBJ1-6	TGTGCCAGCAGCGTCGGGACAGGGGATCCCCTCCACTTT	CASSVGTGDPLHF
-	TRBV7-9	-	TRBJ2-3	TGTGCCAGCAGCCTCCCCGCGACAGATACGCAGTATTTT	CASSLPATDTQYF
-	TRBV6-2/TRBV6-3	-	TRBJ2-2	TGTGCCAGCAGTTTTCGTCCCCGGGACTCCCTTCTGTGGGCCGGGGAGCTGTTTTTT	CASSFRPRDSLLWAGELFF
-	TRBV3-1/TRBV3-2	TRBD2	TRBJ2-5	TGTGCCAGCAGCCAAGATCCTAAGGGACTAGCGGGGCCAGGTCTCAAAGAGACCCAGTACTTC	CASSQDPKGLAGPGLKETQYF
few	TRBV3-1/TRBV3-2	-	TRBJ2-1	TGTGCCAGCAGCCACTACTCTCTACGGGGGGCGTTCGATGAGCAGTTCTTC	CASSHYSLRGAFDEQFF